This TCR beta chain comes out of a study of control samples from healthy donors and cancer patients. The protocol was immunoSEQ multiplex PCR, while the TCRdb copy is restricted to in-frame clones and leaves out a portion. In the table there are about 150,000 clones, roughly 94% of which are singletons. CDR3 length: 13 amino acids. Trimming shortened V by 4 bases and J by 3 bases, and 9 bases separated the two germline ends. This chain links TRBV12-3 or TRBV12-4 with TRBJ1-1; no clear D gene. The sequence came from a woman aged 40 to 55 in good health. The specimen was blood. CDR3 coding DNA: TGTGCCAGCAGTTCCGAACGTGACACTGAAGCTTTCTTT. Translation: CASSSERDTEAFF.